This T cell receptor (beta chain) was observed in a study of control samples from healthy donors and cancer patients. Germline V gene lookup returns CDR1 KGHDR and CDR2 SFDVKD. Trimming removed 9 bases from V and 1 base from J, with 11 bases in between. The CDR3 has 13 amino acids. Profiled with immunoSEQ multiplex PCR; TCRdb holds only in-frame clones, not every one. The sample has around 130,000 clones, roughly nine tenths seen once. The receptor was isolated from a man aged 50 to 60 with head and neck cancer. Sequenced sample: PBMCs. This chain connects TRBV24-1 to TRBJ1-2; no firm D call. CDR3 protein: CATGPDGNYGYTF. The CDR3 region has the DNA TGTGCCACCGGACCGGACGGTAACTATGGCTACACCTTC.